Described below is a single T cell receptor (beta chain) sequence and its context. What it recognizes is unknown. A 5'RACE template-switching step, the method used to make TCR cDNA, added a universal primer site and UMIs. From the 5' RACE reads, TCRdb called clonotypes with MiXCR, one entry per CDR3 protein. The profile shows some 560,000 distinct CDR3 sequences, roughly a fifth of them singletons. These data originate in a study of T cells after yellow fever vaccination. On the study more broadly: It was SMART-Seq v4 Ultra Low Input that prepared the fractions with low cell numbers.

Study-level results: Although most clonotypes did not, a small share appeared in both CD4 and CD8 compartments.

The CDR3 consists of 14 residues. The ends lost 6 bases at V and 4 bases at J; junction bases unmatched: 2. The TCR sequence derives from a young man who received the YFV17D yellow fever vaccine. Sample: PBMCs, taken 15 days after the yellow fever booster vaccination. V gene TRBV12-3 or TRBV12-4 combines with J gene TRBJ2-2; 10 bases align to TRBD2. CDR3 residues: CASRLAGVTGELFF. CDR3 sequence (DNA): TGTGCCAGCAGGCTAGCGGGGGTCACCGGGGAGCTGTTTTTT.